This T cell receptor (beta chain) was sequenced for a study of blood T cell repertoires in COVID-19. Study-level background: PBMCs, B-cell-depleted T cells, or T cells were the source of the cDNA or gDNA that made up the material.

Germline assignment: CDR1 GTSNPN and CDR2 SVGIG (reference sequence). Trimming removed 4 bases at V and 4 bases at J, with 13 bases between. CDR3 size: 13 residues. Original analysis: Amplified reference gene primers provided the basis for estimating nucleated cell counts. Sequencing used immunoSEQ multiplex PCR; TCRdb keeps in-frame clones, though not all of them. V, J and clone size reflect that table, while D and trimming were determined from the DNA. The repertoire holds a few hundred thousand clones, with approximately 90% as singletons. This receptor was taken from a woman in her fifties or sixties with COVID-19, enrolled during active disease. The chain couples TRBV30 to TRBJ1-2; perhaps TRBD1 as D (5 bases). Material for sequencing was peripheral blood. Here the CDR3 DNA reads TGTGCCTGGACTATGGGACTGACCTATGGCTACACCTTC. Amino acid sequence: CAWTMGLTYGYTF.